Reported below is one T cell receptor beta chain. Its cognate antigen has yet to be identified. Base-call qualities are not available, and no considerably larger clone is one nucleotide away. These data are taken from a study of T cell responses to AZD1222 COVID-19 vaccine (dated by TCRdb to the early 2020s). In terms of the full investigation: A total of 233 trial participants underwent TCR sequencing, of whom 200 to 220 had received two doses of AZD1222 and some 26 had received two doses of the MenACWY control vaccine. Trial participants were enrolled by age into subgroups of 18-55, 56-69 and 70-plus years, and around 140, 26 and 57 TCR-sequenced participants, respectively, were included in these subgroups.

Interpreted using the paper, the time point label stands for: about 28 days (+/-7) after the second vaccine dose. The treatment or condition label on this specimen signifies: meningococcal conjugate vaccine given as trial control. The vaccinee samples were drawn from two UK trials, COV001 and COV002, one of which was a single-blind randomized controlled phase 2/3 trial testing AZD1222 (ChAdOx1 nCoV-19) in healthy adults. Trial participant PBMC samples were collected at day 0 and day 28 after the second dose for TCRbeta chain sequencing. The CDR3 regions of human TCRbeta chains were analyzed by immunosequencing. In the authors' own workflow: TCRs in the repertoires were compared against a reference library of SARS-CoV-2-specific TCRs that had been generated with the MIRA antigen-specificity platform. Breadth was defined as the fraction of unique TCRs that were SARS-CoV-2-associated. Depth was defined as the fraction of total T cells that were SARS-CoV-2-associated. Using the MIRA data, every spike-specific TCR was mapped to the spike region that the TCR reacted to and assigned to either a CD4 or a CD8 class. Log10-transformed breadth and depth values were compared by one-way ANOVA with Sidak's multiple comparisons tests. TCRdb mirrors the immuneACCESS table, restricted to in-frame sequences. Some clones are absent from its copies; in checked studies, under half trace to an unresolved V gene, and the reason for the others is unknown. V, J and clone size reflect that table, while D and trimming were determined from the DNA. The sample has around 140,000 clones on record, almost 85% of them singletons. Of the sample, 7.9% falls within the top ten clones.

Beyond this particular receptor, the publication reports: Spike-specific TCR breadth and depth rose significantly after two AZD1222 doses compared with day 0 and with MenACWY recipients. The 56-69-year group was small, and its depth increase did not reach significance, likely because of low power. Reportedly, close to half of the unique spike-specific TCRs recognized epitopes lying outside the regions that are mutated in the B.1.351 and B.1.1.7 variants. Conclusions about previously exposed vaccinees are limited, since just five or six AZD1222 recipients were seropositive for SARS-CoV-2 at baseline. Most participants were white British and females outnumbered males, and the authors suggested that clonal diversity may have been underestimated. CD4 TCRs associated with the vaccine covered the entire spike protein, and the dominant responses were in regions 160-218 and 743-854. Because no day 14 peak-response samples were available, repertoires were characterized only after the peak T cell response.

Compared with germline, V lacks 8 bases and J lacks 1 base; bases without a gene match: 5. From a lookup of the germline V gene, CDR1 and CDR2 are SGHNT and YENEEA. Taken from cysteine to phenylalanine, the CDR3 has 14 residues. Only CDR3 DNA remains: 42 bases, in frame from the first base. This TCR derives from an adult who received the MenACWY meningococcal vaccine as a control. Recombination connected TRBV11-3 to TRBJ2-1; TRBD2 agrees with 7 junctional bases. The source material was peripheral blood, sampled 28 days after the second dose of the MenACWY control vaccine. The DNA sequence follows: TGTGCCAGCGGGGCGGGAGAATCCTACAATGAGCAGTTCTTC. It specifies CASGAGESYNEQFF.